This TCR beta chain was identified in a study of a mutant IDH1 vaccine in newly diagnosed glioma. Study details: Patients were started on vaccination 4-6 weeks after radiotherapy alone, or with temozolomide cycles. Patients had received radiotherapy, temozolomide, or both previously, most receiving both.

As to time point: week 23, last vaccination. Topical imiquimod was applied with each vaccine dose, which held 300 ug of mutant IDH1 20-mer peptide. The donor cohort comprised cases of new WHO grade 3 or 4 IDH1-mutant, ATRX-lost astrocytoma. Note on this clone: Its antigen is not identified.

Data came from immunoSEQ multiplex PCR; TCRdb stores just in-frame clones and leaves some out. The table lists tens of thousands of clones, more than 85% of them singletons. The CDR3 totals 13 residues. The ends were cut back, 7 bases at V and 2 bases at J, with 11 bases in the middle. Germline V CDR1 and CDR2: SGHAT, FQNNGV. The sequenced sample was PBMCs, obtained from a glioma patient whose treatment included an IDH1 peptide vaccine. This TCR was sampled from a middle-aged man with glioma. This chain links TRBV11-2 with TRBJ1-1; the D gene is possibly TRBD1 (6 bases). CDR3 sequence reads: CASNRVLNTEAFF. The CDR3 region has the DNA TGTGCCAGCAACAGGGTTCTCAACACTGAAGCTTTCTTT.